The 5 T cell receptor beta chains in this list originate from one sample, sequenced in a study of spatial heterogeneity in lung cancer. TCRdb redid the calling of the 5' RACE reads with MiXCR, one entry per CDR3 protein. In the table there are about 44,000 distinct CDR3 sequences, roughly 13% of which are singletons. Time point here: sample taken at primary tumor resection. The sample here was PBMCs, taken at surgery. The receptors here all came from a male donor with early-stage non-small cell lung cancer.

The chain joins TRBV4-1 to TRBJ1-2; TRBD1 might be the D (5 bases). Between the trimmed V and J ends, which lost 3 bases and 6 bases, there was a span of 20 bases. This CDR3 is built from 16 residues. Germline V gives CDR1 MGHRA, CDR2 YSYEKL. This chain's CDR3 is CASSHLEGRTPHGYTF. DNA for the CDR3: TGCGCCAGCAGCCACCTGGAGGGGCGGACACCCCATGGCTACACCTTC.

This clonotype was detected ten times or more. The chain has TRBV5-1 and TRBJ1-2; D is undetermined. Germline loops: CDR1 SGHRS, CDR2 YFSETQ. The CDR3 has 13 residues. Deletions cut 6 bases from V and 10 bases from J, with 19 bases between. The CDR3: CASNLLEGLPYTF. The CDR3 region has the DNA TGCGCCAGCAACCTCCTCGAAGGGTTGCCCTACACCTTC.

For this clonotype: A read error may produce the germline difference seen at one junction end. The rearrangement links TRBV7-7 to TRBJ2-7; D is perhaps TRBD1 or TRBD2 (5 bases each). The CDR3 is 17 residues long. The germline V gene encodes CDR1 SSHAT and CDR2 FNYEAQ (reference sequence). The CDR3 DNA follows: TGTGCTAGCAGCTTAGGACTGGGACCCCCGAACTACCACGAGCAGTACTTC. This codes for CASSLGLGPPNYHEQYF.

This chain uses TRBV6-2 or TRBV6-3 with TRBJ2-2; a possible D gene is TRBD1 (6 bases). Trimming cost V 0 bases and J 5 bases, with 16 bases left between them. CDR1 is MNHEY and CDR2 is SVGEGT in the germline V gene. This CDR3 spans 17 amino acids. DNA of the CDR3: TGTGCCAGCAGTTACTCGAGGCCAGGGGAACGGACCGGGGAGCTGTTTTTT. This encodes CASSYSRPGERTGELFF.

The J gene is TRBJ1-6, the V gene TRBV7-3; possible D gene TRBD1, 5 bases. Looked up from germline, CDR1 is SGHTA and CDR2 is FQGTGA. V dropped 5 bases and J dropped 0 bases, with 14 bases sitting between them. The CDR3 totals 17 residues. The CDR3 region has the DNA TGTGCCAGCAGCCCGACGGGACCCAACTCCTATAATTCACCCCTCCACTTT. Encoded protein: CASSPTGPNSYNSPLHF.